The next 14 T cell receptor beta chains were all read from a single sample in a study of siplizumab effects on memory and regulatory T cells. TCRdb's copy holds only in-frame clones and misses some; the assay was immunoSEQ multiplex PCR. The table shows approximately 100,000 clones, with approximately 92% occurring only once. The sample was CD4+ T cells sorted from blood. The receptors originated from a human donor in good health. Some clones in this sample may be carry-over from other donors' samples.

The V call is TRBV15, the J call TRBJ1-5; TRBD1 might be the D (5 bases). This CDR3 is 15 amino acids long. Germline lookup yields CDR1 LNHNV and CDR2 YYDKDF (reference sequence). Trimming pared 0 bases from V and 8 bases from J, leaving 14 bases between. CDR3 nucleotide sequence: TGTGCCACCAGCAGAGATCTTGAGGGGTTGAAGCCCCAGCATTTT. Its protein is CATSRDLEGLKPQHF.

This rearrangement joins TRBV6-6 to TRBJ2-7; a possible D gene is TRBD1 (6 bases). Trimming stripped 7 bases from V and 2 bases from J, with 12 bases between. Per the germline V gene, CDR1 is MNHNY and CDR2 is SVGAGI (reference sequence). The CDR3 runs 13 residues. In DNA, the CDR3 is TGTGCCAGCACTCCCCAGGGGACCTACGAGCAGTACTTC. This gives the protein CASTPQGTYEQYF.

The chain is built from TRBV15 and TRBJ2-6; no clear D gene. CDR1 and CDR2 (germline): LNHNV, YYDKDF (reference sequence). The CDR3 runs to 18 residues. The germline V and J ends were trimmed by 1 base and 1 base, with 14 bases remaining between them. The CDR3 bases are TGTGCCACCAGCAGAGCCGGAATATCGACGTCTGGGGCCAACGTCCTGACTTTC. This codes for CATSRAGISTSGANVLTF.

The V call is TRBV10-1, the J call TRBJ1-1, with D maybe TRBD1 (5 bases). The germline V and J ends were trimmed by 10 bases and 7 bases, with 19 bases remaining between them. The CDR3 consists of 13 residues. The germline gives CDR1 WNHNN, CDR2 SYGVQD (reference sequence). The CDR3 spells CATQRTGTGEAFF. DNA of the CDR3: TGCGCCACCCAGCGAACGGGAACAGGTGAAGCTTTCTTT.

Here the CDR3 DNA reads TGTGCCAGTAGTATGGGGCGCAGGGGGTTATCCTCCACCTTC. Translating gives CASSMGRRGLSSTF. This chain connects TRBV19 to TRBJ1-2, with 7 bases fitting TRBD1. This CDR3 is built from 14 residues. The V gene's germline CDR1 is LNHDA and CDR2 SQIVND (reference sequence). The junction had 14 bases not matched to a gene; V was cut back by 3 bases and J by 13 bases. The full variable domain, its missing parts supplied by reference TRBV19 and TRBJ1-2, is DGGITQSPKYLFRKEGQNVTLSCEQNLNHDAMYWYRQDPGQGLRLIYYSQIVNDFQKGDIAEGYSVSREKKESFPLTVTSAQKNPTAFYLCASSMGRRGLSSTFGSGTRLTVV.

This chain joins TRBV18 and TRBJ2-7; D remains unclear. CDR1 is KGHSH and CDR2 is LQKENI in the germline V gene. Trimming shortened V by 2 bases and J by 3 bases, and 8 bases separated the two germline ends. There are 13 residues in the CDR3. CDR3 coding DNA: TGTGCCAGCTCACCATTAGGTTACTACGAGCAGTACTTC. As protein: CASSPLGYYEQYF.

The rearrangement links TRBV4-1 to TRBJ2-2; D might be TRBD1 (6 bases). Germline CDR1 is MGHRA and CDR2 is YSYEKL. The ends were cut back, 6 bases at V and 0 bases at J, with 23 bases in the middle. This CDR3 is built from 19 residues. As DNA, the CDR3 is TGCGCCAGCAGAAATAAGGAATCCGGGACACTCGCGAACACCGGGGAGCTGTTTTTT. Translating gives CASRNKESGTLANTGELFF.

V gene TRBV15 combines with J gene TRBJ2-5, with D tentatively TRBD2 (5 bases). This CDR3 region has 15 residues. Germline CDR1 LNHNV, CDR2 YYDKDF (reference sequence). With 0 bases removed from V and 4 bases from J, the gap between germline ends came to 12 bases. As DNA, the CDR3 is TGTGCCACCAGCAGAGATCTCCTAGCAACAGAGACCCAGTACTTC. It yields the protein CATSRDLLATETQYF.

V gene TRBV6-4 combines with J gene TRBJ2-1; possibly TRBD2 for D (6 bases). Germline CDR1 is MRHNA and CDR2 is SNTAGT. The CDR3 covers 13 residues. Trimming took 6 bases from V and 5 from J, leaving 11 bases between them. CDR3 bases: TGTGCCAGCAGCAAGACTAGAGACAATGAGCAGTTCTTC. It yields the protein CASSKTRDNEQFF.

The CDR3 sequence is CASSHGTVQETQYF. The CDR3 bases are TGTGCCAGCAGCCACGGGACAGTCCAAGAGACCCAGTACTTC. The chain carries TRBV14 and TRBJ2-5, with 7 bases that match TRBD1. J was trimmed by 1 base and V by 3 bases; bases with no gene match: 2. The V gene's germline CDR1 is SGHDN and CDR2 FVKESK. The CDR3 is made up of 14 amino acids.

J is TRBJ2-7 and V is TRBV6-5, with D tentatively TRBD1 (5 bases). CDR3 length: 14 amino acids. The V and J ends lost 0 bases and 4 bases respectively, with 10 bases between them. Germline lookup yields CDR1 MNHEY and CDR2 SVGAGI. The CDR3 region is CASSYSPKGYEQYF. The CDR3 bases are TGTGCCAGCAGTTACTCACCGAAGGGGTACGAGCAGTACTTC.

The chain is built from TRBV6-1 and TRBJ1-3; D is uncertain. Germline assignment: CDR1 MNHNS and CDR2 SASEGT. V was shortened by 1 base and J by 4 bases, with 5 bases between the two germline ends. This CDR3 is 13 amino acids long. DNA for the CDR3: TGTGCCAGCAGTGAAGGAGGAGGAAACACCATATATTTT. Protein product: CASSEGGGNTIYF.

J is TRBJ1-1 and V is TRBV25-1; D is unresolved. Looked up from germline, CDR1 is MGHDK and CDR2 is SYGVNS. The CDR3 has 12 residues. Trimming stripped 3 bases from V and 4 bases from J, with 6 bases between. Here the CDR3 DNA reads TGTGCCAGCAGTGACTCGGGCACTGAAGCTTTCTTT. Translation: CASSDSGTEAFF.

The chain joins TRBV7-9 to TRBJ2-6; 7 nucleotides agree with TRBD1. The V gene end was trimmed by 5 bases and the J gene end by 2 bases; junction bases not matched to a gene: 6. Germline V gene sequence: CDR1 SEHNR, CDR2 FQNEAQ (reference sequence). CDR3 length equals 16 residues. The CDR3, as DNA: TGTGCCAGCAGCCCCAAAGGGACAGCTGGGGCCAACGTCCTGACTTTC. The encoded protein is CASSPKGTAGANVLTF.